Listed below are T cell receptor beta chains from one sample, sequenced in a study of T cell responses to AZD1222 COVID-19 vaccine. Measured with immunoSEQ multiplex PCR; TCRdb has only the in-frame clones, and not every one. The data show 150,000 to 200,000 clones, 85% to 90% seen once. Here the sequenced sample was peripheral blood, taken on day 0 of AZD1222 vaccination. The receptors come from an adult in good health. The CDR3 runs from the conserved cysteine through the conserved F or W.

v_call	j_call	cdr3_aa
TRBV7-3	TRBJ2-5	CASSADRGQETQYF
TRBV3-1/TRBV3-2	TRBJ1-6	CASSPTGVESPLHF
TRBV6-1	TRBJ2-2	CASSERGGVTGELFF
TRBV27	TRBJ2-2	CASSFRANLQGAGELFF
TRBV29-1	TRBJ2-5	CSVGEGVFLRETQYF
TRBV4-2	TRBJ2-1	CASSQDQGVSYNEQFF
TRBV2	TRBJ1-2	CASSDGESLPGYTF
TRBV6-5	TRBJ1-5	CASSYASGNQPQHF
TRBV4-3	TRBJ1-2	CASSHQQENYGYTF
TRBV5-1	TRBJ1-1	CASSSDGVMNTEAFF